The clone carrying this T cell receptor beta chain was detected once. Its specificity is not known. Investigators spread the genomic DNA of each subset evenly over several immunoSEQ plates. Unsorted PBMC DNA sequencing spanned ten immunoSEQ deep assay plates. Sequencing used immunoSEQ multiplex PCR; TCRdb keeps in-frame clones, though not all of them. The data show about 470,000 clones, 75% to 85% seen once. This sample is part of a study of shared clonotypes between healthy human individuals. With 5 bases removed from V and 8 bases from J, the gap between germline ends came to 15 bases. This CDR3 has 13 residues. Per the germline V gene, CDR1 is SGHVS and CDR2 is FQNEAQ. Study-wide results and limits: Among donors, the sharing of clonotypes was expected to be influenced by sequencing depth.

This sequence was found in a woman aged 40 to 49 in good health. Some clones in this sample may be carry-over from other donors' samples. This chain joins TRBV7-8 and TRBJ1-2; D unresolved. The sequencing sample was made of PBMCs. The chain's CDR3 is CASSLYREVGYTF. CDR3 coding DNA: TGTGCCAGCAGCCTCTACCGGGAGGTGGGCTACACCTTC. Complete variable domain (other parts from reference TRBV7-8 and TRBJ1-2): GAGVSQSPRYKVAKRGQDVALRCDPISGHVSLFWYQQALGQGPEFLTYFQNEAQLDKSGLPSDRFFAERPEGSVSTLKIQRTQQEDSAVYLCASSLYREVGYTFGSGTRLTVV.